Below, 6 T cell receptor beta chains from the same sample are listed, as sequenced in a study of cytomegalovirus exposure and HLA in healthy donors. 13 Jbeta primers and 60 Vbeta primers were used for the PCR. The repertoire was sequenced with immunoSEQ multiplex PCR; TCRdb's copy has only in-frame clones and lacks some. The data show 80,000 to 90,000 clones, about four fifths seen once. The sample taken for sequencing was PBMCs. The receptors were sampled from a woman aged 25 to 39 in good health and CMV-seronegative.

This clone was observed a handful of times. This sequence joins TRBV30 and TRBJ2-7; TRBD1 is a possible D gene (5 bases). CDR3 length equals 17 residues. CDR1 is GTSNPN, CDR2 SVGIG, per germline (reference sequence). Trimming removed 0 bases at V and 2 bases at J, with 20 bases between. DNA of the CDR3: TGTGCCTGGAGTGTAGGGCAGATAGTACAACAGGCCTACGAGCAGTACTTC. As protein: CAWSVGQIVQQAYEQYF. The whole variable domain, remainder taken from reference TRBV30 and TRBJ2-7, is SQTIHQWPATLVQPVGSPLSLECTVEGTSNPNLYWYRQAAGRGLQLLFYSVGIGQISSEVPQNLSASRPQDRQFILSSKKLLLSDSGFYLCAWSVGQIVQQAYEQYFGPGTRLTVT.

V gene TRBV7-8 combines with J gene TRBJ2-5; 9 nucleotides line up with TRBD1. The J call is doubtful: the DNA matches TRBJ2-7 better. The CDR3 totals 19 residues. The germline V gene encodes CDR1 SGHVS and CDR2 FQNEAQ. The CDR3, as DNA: TGTGCCAGCAGCCACAGGGGGCGGACAAGTTCTTGGGATTTATACGAGCAGTACTTC. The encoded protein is CASSHRGRTSSWDLYEQYF.

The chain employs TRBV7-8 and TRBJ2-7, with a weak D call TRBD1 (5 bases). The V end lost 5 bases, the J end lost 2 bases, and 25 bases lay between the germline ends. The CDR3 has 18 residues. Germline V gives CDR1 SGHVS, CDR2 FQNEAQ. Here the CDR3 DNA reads TGTGCCAGCAGCAACCCTAAACAGGCCGGGTCACTACCCTACGAGCAGTACTTC. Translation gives CASSNPKQAGSLPYEQYF.

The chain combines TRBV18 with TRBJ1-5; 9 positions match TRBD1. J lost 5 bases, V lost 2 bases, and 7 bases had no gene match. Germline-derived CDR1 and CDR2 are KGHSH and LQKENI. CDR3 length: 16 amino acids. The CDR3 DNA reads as TGTGCCAGCTCACCAGGACAGGGGATTCGAGATCAGCCCCAGCATTTT. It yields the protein CASSPGQGIRDQPQHF.

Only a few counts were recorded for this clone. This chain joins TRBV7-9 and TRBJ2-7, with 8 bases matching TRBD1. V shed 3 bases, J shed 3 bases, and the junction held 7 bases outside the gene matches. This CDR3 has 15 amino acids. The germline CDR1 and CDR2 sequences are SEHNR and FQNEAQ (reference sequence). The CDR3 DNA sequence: TGTGCCAGCAGCTTCCCGGACAGGGTTCGCTACGAGCAGTACTTC. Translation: CASSFPDRVRYEQYF.

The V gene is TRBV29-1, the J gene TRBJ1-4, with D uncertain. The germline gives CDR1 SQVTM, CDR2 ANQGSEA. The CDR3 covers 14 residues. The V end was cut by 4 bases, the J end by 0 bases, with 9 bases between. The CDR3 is CSVASVATNEKLFF. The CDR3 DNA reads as TGCAGCGTTGCCTCGGTTGCAACTAATGAAAAACTGTTTTTT.